Listed below are T cell receptor beta chains from one sample, sequenced in a study of PD-L1 blockade in urothelial cancer. Assay used: immunoSEQ multiplex PCR; TCRdb lists only in-frame clones, some missing. The table lists 29,000 or so clones, about 85% of them singletons. Sequencing used PBMCs, obtained around atezolizumab (anti-PD-L1) treatment. These receptors were obtained from a man aged 70-80 years with urothelial cancer. CDR3s include the opening cysteine and the closing phenylalanine or tryptophan. Each record gives: V gene, clone size, J gene, D gene, CDR3 DNA, CDR3 protein. A D gene is named only where the DNA matches it firmly. The size entry is marked missing in some rows and otherwise reads once, few, many or a size class.

>TRBV27|-|TRBJ1-2|TRBD1
TGTGCCAGCAGTTCCCACAGACAGGGAGTCTACACCTTC
CASSSHRQGVYTF
>TRBV19|once|TRBJ2-7|-
TGTGCCAGTAGTACCTCCAGGCGGGGCTCCTACGAGCAGTACTTC
CASSTSRRGSYEQYF
>TRBV5-1|-|TRBJ2-2|TRBD1
TGCGCCAGCAGCTTGGCGACGGGACAGGCTGAGCTGTTTTTT
CASSLATGQAELFF
>TRBV5-4|-|TRBJ2-7|TRBD1
TGTGCCAGCAGCTTGGGCCTGGACAGGGCAGGCTACGAGCAGTACTTC
CASSLGLDRAGYEQYF
>TRBV7-9|-|TRBJ2-2|TRBD2
TGTGCCAGCAGCTTGGCGGGAGAGGGCACCGGGGAGCTGTTTTTT
CASSLAGEGTGELFF
>TRBV7-6|-|TRBJ1-1|TRBD1
TGTGCCAGCAGCTTAAGGGGCCCACAGGGGGGCACTGAAGCTTTCTTT
CASSLRGPQGGTEAFF
>TRBV4-2|once|TRBJ2-1|-
TGTGCCAGCAGCCAAGGAGGGAGCTCCTACAATGAGCAGTTCTTC
CASSQGGSSYNEQFF
>TRBV4-1|-|TRBJ1-5|TRBD1
TGCGCCAGCAGCCCCATAGGGGGCGACAATCAGCCCCAGCATTTT
CASSPIGGDNQPQHF
>TRBV29-1|-|TRBJ1-1|-
TGCAGCGTTGCAGGAACCTTGAACACTGAAGCTTTCTTT
CSVAGTLNTEAFF
>TRBV7-3|-|TRBJ1-1|-
TGTGCCAGCTCACTGGGACTTCGGACTGAAGCTTTCTTT
CASSLGLRTEAFF